This T cell receptor (beta chain) was observed in a study of CD8+ T cells in alopecia areata. The treatment: oral pan-JAK inhibitor, 5-10 mg twice daily. Germline CDR1 and CDR2: PRHDT and FYEKMQ (reference sequence). This CDR3 is built from 15 residues. Trimming removed 5 bases from V and 4 bases from J, with 15 bases in between. Sequencing templates came from extracted RNA that was reverse transcribed into cDNA. TCRdb keeps only in-frame clones here, not all; method: immunoSEQ multiplex PCR. This table has about 180,000 clones, roughly 50% appearing once. The clonotype originates from a human donor with alopecia areata. The material was CD8+ T cells sorted from blood, obtained at week 24, from a patient treated with tofacitinib. The V call is TRBV13, the J call TRBJ2-1; TRBD2 is a possible D gene (7 bases). CDR3 protein: CASSLRGARYNEQFF. CDR3 sequence (DNA): TGTGCCAGCAGCCTACGGGGGGCCAGATACAATGAGCAGTTCTTC. Together with reference TRBV13 and TRBJ2-1, the CDR3 gives the full variable domain: AAGVIQSPRHLIKEKRETATLKCYPIPRHDTVYWYQQGPGQDPQFLISFYEKMQSDKGSIPDRFSAQQFSDYHSELNMSSLELGDSALYFCASSLRGARYNEQFFGPGTRLTVL.